This TCR beta chain emerged from a study of early T cells in non-severe SARS-CoV-2 infection. Broader study findings: Private and CD4 specificities were missed by VDJdb matching, which favored anti-spike CD8 responses.

This clonotype was seen a handful of times. What it recognizes is unknown. Germline V gene sequence: CDR1 MNHEY, CDR2 SVGAGI. CDR3 size: 11 residues. Trimming removed 5 bases from V and 13 bases from J, with 12 bases in between. Separate cDNA molecules each had unique molecular identifiers attached to them. TCRdb independently ran MiXCR on the 5' RACE reads; one entry per CDR3 protein. Among some 91,000 distinct CDR3 sequences, 9.5% to 11% were seen once, and the ten largest hold around 4.7%. The chain recombines TRBV6-5 with TRBJ2-1, with D perhaps matching TRBD2 (5 bases). Sequenced material: whole blood, taken at baseline. The receptor was derived from an adult who was a healthcare worker with PCR-confirmed SARS-CoV-2 infection or an uninfected control (not recorded which). CDR3 bases: TGTGCCAGCAGTGACGGGATTGATCAGTTCTTC. Its protein is CASSDGIDQFF.